This entry describes one TCR beta chain. Its antigen is currently unknown. The sample comes from a study of T-cell reconstitution after alpha-beta-depleted transplantation in children. Deletions cut 6 bases from V and 2 bases from J, with 6 bases between. This CDR3 is 12 amino acids long. The germline gives CDR1 MDHEN, CDR2 SYDVKM. Preparation of the TCRbeta library was carried out with unique molecular identifiers. TCRdb redid the calling of the PCR reads with MiXCR, one entry per CDR3 protein. This table has 500,000 to 650,000 distinct CDR3 sequences, 10% to 15% appearing once. Study observations and caveats: High day-60 TCRbeta diversity in some patients came from surviving recipient T cells and thymic progenitors. One year post-transplant, T-cell counts and diversity were largely derived from T cells produced anew. In patients about two months after transplant, alpha-beta T cells reportedly arose from several hundred expanded graft clones.

Specimen: PBMCs, mostly from graft donor cells, collected 360 days after TCRalphabeta/CD19-depleted stem cell transplant. The chain combines TRBV28 with TRBJ2-3; D not resolved. This TCR was sampled from a male patient aged 10-17 years who had a stem cell transplant for acute myeloid leukemia, so the T cells may come from the graft donor. The chain's CDR3 is CASSQTTDTQYF. The CDR3 DNA follows: TGTGCCAGCAGCCAGACCACAGATACGCAGTATTTT.